A selection of T cell receptor beta chains follows, all from one sample in a study of cytomegalovirus exposure and HLA in healthy donors. The table came from immunoSEQ multiplex PCR; TCRdb's copy has only in-frame clones and leaves some out. The sample includes under 55,000 clones, about 73% of them seen just once. The sample was PBMCs. These receptors all come from a woman in her twenties or thirties in good health and CMV-seronegative. The CDR3 runs from the conserved cysteine through the conserved F or W. The D gene is left open where the match is weak. Not every row has a clone size; where given, it reads once, few, many or a size class.

J: TRBJ1-6
V: TRBV30
size: .
D: .
length: 14
CDR3: CAWRYGLADSPLHF

J: TRBJ2-7
V: TRBV29-1
size: few
D: .
length: 12
CDR3: CSGGDFAYEQYF

J: TRBJ1-5
V: TRBV5-1
size: few
D: TRBD1
length: 14
CDR3: CASSWTGGNQPQHF

J: TRBJ1-5
V: TRBV29-1
size: .
D: .
length: 13
CDR3: CSVEESGDQPQHF

J: TRBJ2-1
V: TRBV5-3
size: .
D: .
length: 14
CDR3: CARSWATYYNEQFF

J: TRBJ2-7
V: TRBV7-2
size: .
D: .
length: 15
CDR3: CASSFTGSTPSEQYF

J: TRBJ2-1
V: TRBV9
size: once
D: TRBD1
length: 15
CDR3: CASSVPRDRAHEQFF

J: TRBJ1-1
V: TRBV30
size: .
D: .
length: 12
CDR3: CAWWSRGTEAFF

J: TRBJ2-7
V: TRBV5-1
size: .
D: .
length: 14
CDR3: CASSFRDPSYEQYF

J: TRBJ2-2
V: TRBV5-1
size: .
D: TRBD2
length: 13
CDR3: CASRLAATGELFF

J: TRBJ1-1
V: TRBV5-1
size: many
D: .
length: 13
CDR3: CASSLGGAAEAFF

J: TRBJ1-4
V: TRBV29-1
size: .
D: TRBD1
length: 16
CDR3: CSVTGQGASTNEKLFF

J: TRBJ2-5
V: TRBV29-1
size: .
D: .
length: 13
CDR3: CSVEQGFGETQYF

J: TRBJ2-1
V: TRBV29-1
size: .
D: TRBD2
length: 11
CDR3: CSVERGKSWFF

J: TRBJ2-1
V: TRBV6-1
size: once
D: .
length: 16
CDR3: CASSEQAVSSYNEQFF